The 32 T cell receptor beta chains reported below all come from one sample, sequenced in a study of blood T cell repertoires in COVID-19. The data were produced by immunoSEQ multiplex PCR, yet TCRdb's version contains in-frame clones alone and is incomplete. The repertoire holds tens of thousands of clones, with over 60% as singletons. Sequenced sample: peripheral blood. The source is a man aged 25-45 years with COVID-19, enrolled during active disease.

The chain uses TRBV3-1 (or the pseudogene TRBV3-2) and TRBJ1-2; TRBD1 aligns across 10 bases. V shed 2 bases, J shed 7 bases, and the junction held 7 bases outside the gene matches. In germline, CDR1 is LGHDT, CDR2 YNNKEL (reference sequence). The CDR3 length is 15 residues. CDR3 bases: TGTGCCAGCAGCCAATTGAGACAGGGGGCGTTTGGCTACACCTTC. Translating gives CASSQLRQGAFGYTF.

V is TRBV19 and J is TRBJ2-1, with 8 positions matching TRBD1. Germline values: CDR1 LNHDA, CDR2 SQIVND (reference sequence). With 3 bases clipped from V and 3 bases from J, the junction kept 1 base outside the gene matches. The CDR3 consists of 14 residues. The CDR3 region is CASSMGQVYNEQFF. In DNA form, the CDR3 reads TGTGCCAGTAGTATGGGACAGGTCTACAATGAGCAGTTCTTC.

The chain links TRBV3-1 (or the pseudogene TRBV3-2) to TRBJ2-3; 7 positions agree with TRBD2. The CDR3 extends over 17 amino acids. V lost 4 bases to trimming and J lost 2 bases; unmatched junction nucleotides: 12. Per the germline V gene, CDR1 is LGHDT and CDR2 is YNNKEL (reference sequence). The CDR3 bases are TGTGCCAGCAGCCCTGCCCGGCTAGCGGAGATCACAGATACGCAGTATTTT. This codes for CASSPARLAEITDTQYF.

This sequence joins TRBV28 and TRBJ2-2; D remains unclear. The V end lost 8 bases, the J end lost 3 bases, and 16 bases lay between the germline ends. Germline loops: CDR1 MDHEN, CDR2 SYDVKM. This CDR3 is built from 15 residues. CDR3 coding DNA: TGTGCCAGCGGTCAAAACACGGGTGACACCGGGGAGCTGTTTTTT. Translation: CASGQNTGDTGELFF.

The rearrangement uses TRBV28 and TRBJ1-1; possible D gene TRBD1, 6 bases. Trimming took off 4 bases at V and 2 bases at J, with 14 bases between the two ends. Germline V gene sequence: CDR1 MDHEN, CDR2 SYDVKM. The CDR3 spans 15 residues. CDR3 sequence reads: CASSSPWDTNTEAFF. CDR3 sequence (DNA): TGTGCCAGCAGTTCCCCTTGGGACACCAACACTGAAGCTTTCTTT.

The chain joins TRBV30 to TRBJ2-7; 8 bases fit TRBD1. Trimming removed 2 bases from V and 2 bases from J; junction bases left unmatched: 11. The V gene's germline CDR1 is GTSNPN and CDR2 SVGIG (reference sequence). The CDR3 contains 16 residues. CDR3 amino acids: CAWSFKPTGAPYEQYF. The CDR3 nucleotides are TGTGCCTGGAGTTTCAAACCGACAGGGGCTCCCTACGAGCAGTACTTC.

This clone was detected a few times. The V gene is TRBV27, the J gene TRBJ1-2; 7 positions match TRBD1. The CDR3 length is 14 residues. Looked up from germline, CDR1 is MNHEY and CDR2 is SMNVEV (reference sequence). The junction had 4 bases not matched to a gene; V was cut back by 4 bases and J by 2 bases. The CDR3 reads CASSSRRGNYGYTF. In DNA, the CDR3 is TGTGCCAGCAGTTCACGCAGGGGGAACTATGGCTACACCTTC.

V is TRBV24-1 and J is TRBJ2-7; perhaps TRBD2 as D (6 bases). CDR1 and CDR2 (germline): KGHDR, SFDVKD. The CDR3 runs 10 residues. V lost 7 bases, J lost 6 bases, and 6 bases lay in between. CDR3 loop: CATSGSEQYF. In nucleotides, the CDR3 is TGTGCCACCAGCGGGAGCGAGCAGTACTTC.

The J gene is TRBJ2-7, the V gene TRBV19; no firm D call. Deletions cut 3 bases from V and 2 bases from J, with 14 bases between. Looked up from germline, CDR1 is LNHDA and CDR2 is SQIVND (reference sequence). The CDR3 has 15 amino acids. DNA of the CDR3: TGTGCCAGTAGTATCACCAGAAGTACCCCCTACGAGCAGTACTTC. Translation gives CASSITRSTPYEQYF.

The J gene is TRBJ1-5, the V gene TRBV27; TRBD1 might be the D (6 bases). Trimming removed 2 bases at V and 2 bases at J, with 13 bases between. CDR3 size: 16 residues. Germline assignment: CDR1 MNHEY and CDR2 SMNVEV (reference sequence). The DNA of the CDR3 is TGTGCCAGCAGTTTAAACAGGGTCGGTGGCAATCAGCCCCAGCATTTT. Its protein product is CASSLNRVGGNQPQHF.

This chain links TRBV6-1 with TRBJ2-6, with D hard to call. V lost 3 bases to trimming and J lost 2 bases, with 8 bases between them. The CDR3 is made up of 15 amino acids. Germline CDR1 is MNHNS and CDR2 is SASEGT. The CDR3 DNA is TGTGCCAGCAGTGAGAGGAGAGCTGGGGCCAACGTCCTGACTTTC. It yields the protein CASSERRAGANVLTF.

The V call is TRBV29-1, the J call TRBJ2-2; a possible D gene is TRBD2 (5 bases). V lost 2 bases and J 2 bases, leaving 6 bases between the germline ends. There are 13 residues in the CDR3. From germline, CDR1 is SQVTM and CDR2 ANQGSEA. The CDR3 here is CSVEPGNTGELFF. The CDR3 coding sequence is TGCAGCGTTGAACCGGGAAACACCGGGGAGCTGTTTTTT.

The chain employs TRBV4-1 and TRBJ2-5; weak D call: TRBD2 (5 bases). CDR3 length: 15 amino acids. Germline V gene lookup returns CDR1 MGHRA and CDR2 YSYEKL. V lost 3 bases to trimming and J lost 1 base, with 12 bases between them. DNA for the CDR3: TGCGCCAGCAGCCATCTCGGCCGGGGCCAAGAGACCCAGTACTTC. It codes for CASSHLGRGQETQYF.

The chain carries TRBV7-6 and TRBJ1-5, with 7 bases identical to TRBD1. This CDR3 has 14 residues. CDR1 is SGHVS and CDR2 is FNYEAQ in the germline V gene. V was pared by 5 bases and J by 6 bases, with 7 bases of the junction left unmatched. For the CDR3, the DNA is TGTGCCAGCAGCGACCTACAGGGGATTCAGCCCCAGCATTTT. Its protein product is CASSDLQGIQPQHF.

The CDR3 DNA sequence: TGTGCCAGCAGCATATCAGGGTTTGGGGACTATGGCTACACCTTC. It encodes CASSISGFGDYGYTF. The gene calls are TRBV27 and TRBJ1-2, with D possibly TRBD1 on 5 matching bases. This CDR3 has 15 residues. Trimming cost V 6 bases and J 3 bases, with 17 bases left between them. Germline V gene lookup returns CDR1 MNHEY and CDR2 SMNVEV (reference sequence).

The chain is built from TRBV29-1 and TRBJ2-7; 10 positions match TRBD2. With 6 bases clipped from V and 1 base from J, the junction kept 6 bases outside the gene matches. Germline assignment: CDR1 SQVTM and CDR2 ANQGSEA. This CDR3 is 14 amino acids long. The CDR3 spells CSVAGTSESYEQYF. In DNA, the CDR3 is TGCAGCGTAGCCGGGACTAGCGAATCCTACGAGCAGTACTTC.

The rearrangement joins TRBV12-3 or TRBV12-4 to TRBJ1-2, with a weak D call TRBD1 (6 bases). The length of the CDR3 is 13 residues. V was clipped by 7 bases and J by 4 bases, with 13 bases between them. In DNA form, the CDR3 reads TGTGCCAGCAATCCAGGGGTGCTCTATGGCTACACCTTC. Its protein is CASNPGVLYGYTF.

The chain uses TRBV28 and TRBJ1-5; the D gene is possibly TRBD1 (5 bases). Germline V gene sequence: CDR1 MDHEN, CDR2 SYDVKM. CDR3 length equals 18 residues. With 11 bases removed from V and 6 bases from J, the gap between germline ends came to 32 bases. The CDR3 DNA reads TGTGCCTGCTGTGCGAACGACGGGGACTGGGTTTTCATTCAGCCCCAGCATTTT. Residues: CACCANDGDWVFIQPQHF.

V usage is TRBV28 and J usage is TRBJ2-5, with TRBD2 matching over 10 bases. Germline CDR1 reads MDHEN; CDR2 reads SYDVKM. V lost 4 bases, J lost 5 bases, and 4 bases stayed unmatched. This CDR3 has 14 residues. The CDR3 protein is CASSSAGGHETQYF. The CDR3 nucleotides read TGTGCCAGCAGTTCAGCGGGGGGGCATGAGACCCAGTACTTC.

The chain uses TRBV18 and TRBJ1-2, with 7 bases identical to TRBD1. After removal of 4 bases from V and 6 bases from J, the junction contained 5 bases not matched to a gene. Germline CDR1 and CDR2: KGHSH and LQKENI. CDR3 length equals 13 residues. In nucleotides, the CDR3 is TGTGCCAGCTCACGAGGGCAGGGGGATGGCTACACCTTC. This sequence encodes CASSRGQGDGYTF.

This sequence joins TRBV5-6 and TRBJ2-1; 8 bases are shared with TRBD1. J gave up 7 bases and V 0 bases, and 6 bases lay outside the gene matches. CDR3 length: 15 amino acids. CDR1 and CDR2 (germline): SGHDT, YYEEEE. The CDR3 sequence is CASSLDGTGRNEQFF. In DNA, the CDR3 is TGTGCCAGCAGCTTGGATGGGACAGGTCGGAATGAGCAGTTCTTC.

This clone was seen more than once but under ten times. The V and J genes are TRBV30 and TRBJ2-2; tentative D call: TRBD1 (6 bases). Germline CDR1 and CDR2: GTSNPN and SVGIG (reference sequence). The ends were cut back, 0 bases at V and 7 bases at J, with 12 bases in the middle. There are 14 residues in the CDR3. In nucleotides, the CDR3 is TGTGCCTGGAGTGTATACAGGGTCGGCGGGGAGCTGTTTTTT. Residues: CAWSVYRVGGELFF.

This clone was recorded a few times. The chain is built from TRBV6-6 and TRBJ2-4, with D perhaps matching TRBD1 (5 bases). The CDR3 contains 15 residues. Deletions cut 2 bases from V and 5 bases from J, with 13 bases between. The germline V gene has CDR1 MNHNY and CDR2 SVGAGI (reference sequence). CDR3 DNA sequence: TGTGCCAGCAGTTACGGCAGGGAAGGGCAAAACATTCAGTACTTC. It encodes CASSYGREGQNIQYF.

The chain recombines TRBV28 with TRBJ1-4; TRBD1 matches at 7 bases. Germline CDR1 and CDR2: MDHEN and SYDVKM. This CDR3 comprises 18 residues. J gave up 11 bases and V 3 bases, and 21 bases lay outside the gene matches. CDR3 sequence reads: CASSFSITGDGPMEKLFF. In DNA, the CDR3 is TGTGCCAGCAGTTTTAGTATTACAGGGGATGGACCGATGGAGAAACTGTTTTTT. The full variable domain, its missing parts supplied by reference TRBV28 and TRBJ1-4, is DVKVTQSSRYLVKRTGEKVFLECVQDMDHENMFWYRQDPGLGLRLIYFSYDVKMKEKGDIPEGYSVSREKKERFSLILESASTNQTSMYLCASSFSITGDGPMEKLFFGSGTQLSVL.

This rearrangement joins TRBV4-1 to TRBJ1-4; 10 positions match TRBD1. The ends lost 0 bases at V and 8 bases at J; junction bases unmatched: 6. The CDR3 has 16 amino acids. Germline assignment: CDR1 MGHRA and CDR2 YSYEKL. CDR3: CASSQDRGTGEEKLFF. Written as DNA, the CDR3 is TGCGCCAGCAGCCAAGATCGGGGGACAGGGGAAGAAAAACTGTTTTTT.

CDR3 loop: CASSLGPNQPQHF. CDR3 sequence (DNA): TGTGCCAGTAGTCTGGGGCCCAATCAGCCCCAGCATTTT. The chain couples TRBV19 to TRBJ1-5; possible D gene TRBD1, 5 bases. Per germline, CDR1 LNHDA and CDR2 SQIVND (reference sequence). The ends were cut back, 5 bases at V and 3 bases at J, with 8 bases in the middle. This CDR3 is built from 13 residues. The entire variable domain, with the rest obtained from reference TRBV19 and TRBJ1-5, is as follows: DGGITQSPKYLFRKEGQNVTLSCEQNLNHDAMYWYRQDPGQGLRLIYYSQIVNDFQKGDIAEGYSVSREKKESFPLTVTSAQKNPTAFYLCASSLGPNQPQHFGDGTRLSIL.

This chain connects TRBV19 to TRBJ1-5, with a possible D match to TRBD1 (6 bases). The CDR3 extends over 13 amino acids. CDR1 is LNHDA, CDR2 SQIVND, per germline (reference sequence). V was clipped by 5 bases and J by 4 bases, with 9 bases between them. In nucleotides, the CDR3 is TGTGCCAGTAGTTTAACAGGGAATCAGCCCCAGCATTTT. Translated: CASSLTGNQPQHF.

The chain combines TRBV5-5 with TRBJ1-2; D not certain. V lost 0 bases and J 7 bases, leaving 10 bases between the germline ends. The CDR3 contains 13 residues. Per germline, CDR1 SGHKS and CDR2 YYEKEE (reference sequence). This CDR3 is CASSLDLGGGYTF. CDR3 nucleotide sequence: TGTGCCAGCAGCTTGGATCTAGGTGGTGGCTACACCTTC.

The rearrangement joins TRBV19 to TRBJ2-1; the match to TRBD1 covers 8 bases. This CDR3 is 14 amino acids long. V was pared by 7 bases and J by 2 bases, with 4 bases of the junction left unmatched. CDR1 LNHDA and CDR2 SQIVND come from the germline V gene (reference sequence). The CDR3 is CASTPDRAYNEQFF. The CDR3 coding sequence is TGTGCCAGTACCCCGGACAGGGCCTACAATGAGCAGTTCTTC.

This chain connects TRBV28 to TRBJ2-1; weak D call: TRBD1 (5 bases). V lost 5 bases and J 6 bases, leaving 14 bases between the germline ends. Germline CDR1 is MDHEN and CDR2 is SYDVKM. There are 14 residues in the CDR3. The CDR3 sequence is CASSPTYRGNEQFF. The CDR3 bases are TGTGCCAGCAGTCCCACGTATAGGGGCAATGAGCAGTTCTTC. Full variable domain (rest looked up from reference TRBV28 and TRBJ2-1): DVKVTQSSRYLVKRTGEKVFLECVQDMDHENMFWYRQDPGLGLRLIYFSYDVKMKEKGDIPEGYSVSREKKERFSLILESASTNQTSMYLCASSPTYRGNEQFFGPGTRLTVL.

This clone occurred once. The chain employs TRBV27 and TRBJ2-7; 14 nucleotides line up with TRBD2. Per germline, CDR1 MNHEY and CDR2 SMNVEV (reference sequence). This CDR3 comprises 19 residues. Trimming at V came to 6 bases and at J to 2 bases, leaving 15 bases not matched to a gene. CDR3 sequence: CASRRVPGLAGEWAYEQYF. In DNA, the CDR3 is TGTGCCAGCAGGAGAGTGCCGGGACTAGCGGGAGAATGGGCCTACGAGCAGTACTTC.

The chain recombines TRBV5-6 with TRBJ1-1; 9 bases align to TRBD1. Unmatched junction bases numbered 5, after V lost 4 bases and J lost 1 base. Germline CDR1 and CDR2: SGHDT and YYEEEE. The CDR3 has 15 amino acids. In DNA, the CDR3 is TGTGCCAGCAGCCCAGGACAGGGGAGGAACACTGAAGCTTTCTTT. Its protein is CASSPGQGRNTEAFF. The full variable domain, in which reference TRBV5-6 and TRBJ1-1 provide the parts outside the CDR3, is DAGVTQSPTHLIKTRGQQVTLRCSPKSGHDTVSWYQQALGQGPQFIFQYYEEEERQRGNFPDRFSGHQFPNYSSELNVNALLLGDSALYLCASSPGQGRNTEAFFGQGTRLTVV.